Given below is one T cell receptor beta chain in context. Its antigen is not known. One entry per CDR3 protein results from TCRdb running MiXCR on the RT-PCR reads. This table holds almost 600,000 distinct CDR3 sequences, around 13% found once. This entry comes from a study of response to subunit inactivated influenza vaccine. Study-wide points: Each seasonal influenza vaccination, the authors suggested, recruits few new T cells.

This receptor was obtained from a man aged 45-60 years who received an inactivated influenza vaccine. The sample in question was PBMCs from blood, obtained less than 13 days after vaccination.

In DNA, the CDR3 is TGTGCCAGCAGTGCAGGGGTTACGCAGTATTTT. The encoded protein is CASSAGVTQYF. This chain uses TRBV12-3 or TRBV12-4 with TRBJ2-3; D is perhaps TRBD1 (6 bases). V was trimmed by 5 bases and J by 8 bases, leaving 8 bases between them. The CDR3 covers 11 residues.